The clone carrying this TCR beta chain was observed a few times. What it binds is unknown. The germline V and J ends were trimmed by 6 bases and 4 bases, with 18 bases remaining between them. The CDR3 length is 15 residues. Germline V lookup: CDR1 MNHEY, CDR2 SVGEGT. This sample is drawn from a study of early T cells in non-severe SARS-CoV-2 infection. As for the study in general: From unsorted whole blood, bulk RNA was sequenced, and the chains remained unpaired.

The TCR library protocol attached unique molecular identifiers to the individual cDNA molecules. TCRdb redid the calling of the 5' RACE reads with MiXCR, one entry per CDR3 protein. The sample yields around 71,000 distinct CDR3 sequences, about 14% seen once. Study results and limitations: Matching with VDJdb favored anti-spike CD8 responses (missing private and CD4 specificities).

This chain connects TRBV6-2 or TRBV6-3 to TRBJ1-2, with D uncertain. The sample consisted of whole blood, taken at baseline. The sequence derives from an adult who was a healthcare worker with PCR-confirmed SARS-CoV-2 infection or an uninfected control (not recorded which). For the CDR3, the DNA is TGTGCCAGCAGCCCGACACGGTATCAGACCTATGGCTACACCTTC. Encoded protein: CASSPTRYQTYGYTF.